Presented here are 23 T cell receptor beta chains from one specimen sequenced in a study of blood T cell repertoires in COVID-19 (dated by TCRdb to 2018 to 2021). The library relied on the immunoSEQ multiplex PCR assay. TCRdb took this table from immuneACCESS and kept in-frame rearrangements with V and J called. Such tables lack part of the clones; where checked against another copy, unresolved V genes explain under half of the gap, and the rest is unexplained. The sample yields 200,000 or so clones; 81% were counted once. Jointly, the top ten make up roughly 12% of the sample. Input material: peripheral blood. Receptors were obtained from a woman of 80 years or more with COVID-19, enrolled during active disease.

This clone was seen a single time. The chain couples TRBV19 to TRBJ1-2, with TRBD1 matching over 8 bases. CDR3 length: 14 amino acids. Germline assignment: CDR1 LNHDA and CDR2 SQIVND (reference sequence). V was clipped by 2 bases and J by 2 bases; unmatched bases: 1. CDR3 protein: CASSISGGNYGYTF. Here the CDR3 DNA reads TGTGCCAGTAGTATATCAGGGGGCAACTATGGCTACACCTTC.

This rearrangement joins TRBV18 to TRBJ1-1; TRBD1 matches 7 bases. The ends lost 3 bases at V and 1 base at J; junction bases unmatched: 11. This CDR3 comprises 17 residues. Germline V CDR1 and CDR2: KGHSH, LQKENI. The CDR3 DNA is TGTGCCAGCTCACCCATGGAGGGGGCGAGGGGGAACACTGAAGCTTTCTTT. This codes for CASSPMEGARGNTEAFF.

The rearrangement joins TRBV19 to TRBJ1-1; the match to TRBD1 covers 10 bases. Germline V lookup: CDR1 LNHDA, CDR2 SQIVND (reference sequence). J lost 5 bases, V lost 4 bases, and 7 bases had no gene match. The CDR3 totals 15 residues. The CDR3 nucleotides are TGTGCCAGTAGTACCCGGACAGGGGGGAGTACTGAAGCTTTCTTT. Translation gives CASSTRTGGSTEAFF.

The J gene is TRBJ1-2, the V gene TRBV7-9, with D maybe TRBD1 (5 bases). Trimming shortened V by 1 base and J by 2 bases, and 8 bases separated the two germline ends. Germline V gene sequence: CDR1 SEHNR, CDR2 FQNEAQ (reference sequence). This CDR3 has 14 amino acids. The CDR3 DNA reads TGTGCCAGCAGCTTAGTAGACAGAAACTATGGCTACACCTTC. The encoded protein is CASSLVDRNYGYTF.

V usage is TRBV7-9 and J usage is TRBJ1-2, with D hard to call. The ends were cut back, 5 bases at V and 8 bases at J, with 27 bases in the middle. CDR1 is SEHNR, CDR2 FQNEAQ, per germline (reference sequence). There are 17 residues in the CDR3. In DNA form, the CDR3 reads TGTGCCAGCAGCCGTACATCCAGGAATCATCGTTATGGAGGCTACACCTTC. This codes for CASSRTSRNHRYGGYTF.

V and J are TRBV3-1 (or the pseudogene TRBV3-2) and TRBJ2-1, with TRBD1 as a possible D gene (6 bases). CDR1 LGHDT and CDR2 YNNKEL come from the germline V gene (reference sequence). V was clipped by 1 base and J by 15 bases, with 13 bases between them. The CDR3 runs 12 residues. In nucleotides, the CDR3 is TGTGCCAGCAGCCAAGTAGGTGGGACACGGTTCTTC. It encodes CASSQVGGTRFF.

The chain links TRBV28 to TRBJ2-7, with 7 bases aligning to TRBD2. CDR1 is MDHEN and CDR2 is SYDVKM in the germline V gene. Unmatched junction bases numbered 2, after V lost 3 bases and J lost 6 bases. This CDR3 is built from 12 residues. The CDR3 bases are TGTGCCAGCAGTTTTGCGGGGGTCGAGCAGTACTTC. Its translation is CASSFAGVEQYF. Complete variable domain (other parts from reference TRBV28 and TRBJ2-7): DVKVTQSSRYLVKRTGEKVFLECVQDMDHENMFWYRQDPGLGLRLIYFSYDVKMKEKGDIPEGYSVSREKKERFSLILESASTNQTSMYLCASSFAGVEQYFGPGTRLTVT.

This sequence joins TRBV30 and TRBJ2-3; 11 nucleotides line up with TRBD2. Trimming removed 2 bases from V and 1 base from J; junction bases left unmatched: 23. CDR1 and CDR2 (germline): GTSNPN, SVGIG (reference sequence). There are 22 residues in the CDR3. CDR3 residues: CAWSKRVAGGPTHLHGTDTQYF. As DNA, the CDR3 is TGTGCCTGGAGTAAGAGAGTAGCGGGGGGGCCGACCCATCTCCACGGCACAGATACGCAGTATTTT.

The genes are TRBV10-3 and TRBJ1-1; D unclear. V was clipped by 2 bases and J by 1 base, with 8 bases between them. Germline assignment: CDR1 ENHRY and CDR2 SYGVKD. There are 14 residues in the CDR3. The CDR3 coding sequence is TGTGCCATCAGTGAGGAGGGCACGAACACTGAAGCTTTCTTT. Residues: CAISEEGTNTEAFF.

This sequence joins TRBV27 and TRBJ1-1; D is unclear. This CDR3 comprises 16 residues. Germline values: CDR1 MNHEY, CDR2 SMNVEV (reference sequence). The V gene lost 7 bases and the J gene lost 0 bases, with 18 bases spanning the gap. The DNA for the CDR3 is TGTGCCAGCACCCCGGGTGGCATAACCATGAACACTGAAGCTTTCTTT. Its protein is CASTPGGITMNTEAFF.

This clone was recorded only once. The V gene is TRBV6-5, the J gene TRBJ2-2; D unclear. The length of the CDR3 is 11 residues. The germline V and J ends were trimmed by 7 bases and 6 bases, with 6 bases remaining between them. CDR1 is MNHEY, CDR2 SVGAGI, per germline. CDR3 sequence reads: CASTSSGELFF. CDR3 DNA: TGTGCCAGCACTTCTTCCGGGGAGCTGTTTTTT.

The rearrangement joins TRBV24-1 to TRBJ1-5; 7 bases line up with TRBD1. The germline V gene has CDR1 KGHDR and CDR2 SFDVKD. V was pared by 7 bases and J by 6 bases, with 8 bases of the junction left unmatched. This CDR3 spans 14 amino acids. The DNA of the CDR3 is TGTGCCACCAGCCGACAGGGAATGGTTCAGCCCCAGCATTTT. It specifies CATSRQGMVQPQHF.

This clone was found a few times. The chain employs TRBV19 and TRBJ2-7, with TRBD2 matching 14 bases. V shed 9 bases and J 6 bases; nucleotides not matched to a gene: 16. The CDR3 is 17 amino acids. Germline CDR1 and CDR2: LNHDA and SQIVND (reference sequence). The CDR3 is CASRKIGGTSGRGEQYF. DNA of the CDR3: TGTGCCAGCCGAAAGATTGGAGGGACTAGCGGGAGAGGCGAGCAGTACTTC.

The J gene is TRBJ2-3, the V gene TRBV10-3; D may be TRBD2 (6 bases). V shed 3 bases and J shed 2 bases, with 15 bases lying between them. Germline values: CDR1 ENHRY, CDR2 SYGVKD. This CDR3 has 16 residues. The CDR3 reads CAISDRGGTSTDTQYF. The CDR3 nucleotides read TGTGCCATCAGTGACCGGGGAGGAACCTCCACAGATACGCAGTATTTT.

This clone was counted ten times or more. This chain uses TRBV21-1 with TRBJ2-7; the table's D call of TRBD1 was not tested on the DNA. TRBV21-1 is a recognized pseudogene. The CDR3 sequence is 15 residues long. The CDR3 nucleotides are TGTGCCAGCAGCAAAGACGCAGGGCTAGTCTACGAGCAGTACTTC. Translated, it gives CASSKDAGLVYEQYF.

The rearrangement joins TRBV27 to TRBJ2-4, with 7 bases identical to TRBD1. The length of the CDR3 is 16 residues. CDR1 and CDR2 (germline): MNHEY, SMNVEV (reference sequence). V gave up 2 bases and J gave up 3 bases; unmatched junction bases: 7. The CDR3 reads CASSLQGVSFKNIQYF. CDR3 bases: TGTGCCAGCAGTTTACAGGGGGTCAGTTTCAAAAACATTCAGTACTTC.

This clone was picked up a small number of times. The V and J genes are TRBV4-1 and TRBJ2-1, with D possibly matching TRBD1 (5 bases). This CDR3 region has 14 residues. CDR1 and CDR2 from the germline V gene are MGHRA and YSYEKL. Trimming removed 3 bases at V and 8 bases at J, with 14 bases between. The CDR3 reads CASSQRVGLDEQFF. The DNA of the CDR3 is TGCGCCAGCAGCCAGAGAGTGGGGCTCGATGAGCAGTTCTTC.

The chain carries TRBV10-3 and TRBJ2-3; D uncertain. Germline lookup yields CDR1 ENHRY and CDR2 SYGVKD. Trimming removed 4 bases from V and 0 bases from J, with 11 bases in between. The CDR3 length is 15 residues. The CDR3: CAISGLPVSTDTQYF. As DNA, the CDR3 is TGTGCCATCAGTGGTTTGCCAGTAAGCACAGATACGCAGTATTTT.

The rearrangement uses TRBV5-1 and TRBJ1-1, with D perhaps matching TRBD1 (5 bases). The ends were cut back, 3 bases at V and 4 bases at J, with 13 bases in the middle. CDR1 is SGHRS and CDR2 is YFSETQ in the germline V gene. The CDR3 runs 14 residues. The CDR3 DNA is TGCGCCAGCAGCTCCGGCGGGGGTATCACTGAAGCTTTCTTT. This codes for CASSSGGGITEAFF.

The V gene is TRBV27, the J gene TRBJ2-1; TRBD2 aligns across 9 bases. The CDR3 is 15 amino acids. Germline V CDR1 and CDR2: MNHEY, SMNVEV (reference sequence). With V trimmed by 6 bases and J by 5 bases, 8 bases remained unmatched. The CDR3 reads CASRGGRAYNNEQFF. In nucleotides, the CDR3 is TGTGCCAGCAGGGGCGGGAGGGCCTATAACAATGAGCAGTTCTTC.

V and J are TRBV29-1 and TRBJ1-2, with D possibly TRBD1 on 6 matching bases. V lost 5 bases and J lost 4, with 8 bases in between. The germline gives CDR1 SQVTM, CDR2 ANQGSEA. The length of the CDR3 is 11 residues. The CDR3 spells CSVLDSYGYTF. The CDR3 nucleotides are TGCAGCGTTTTGGACAGCTATGGCTACACCTTC.

In this sample, this clone turned up a few times. The chain couples TRBV10-1 to TRBJ2-7, with 8 bases aligning to TRBD2. V lost 8 bases and J lost 3; bases outside the gene matches: 9. CDR3 length: 14 residues. CDR1 and CDR2 (germline): WNHNN, SYGVQD (reference sequence). The CDR3 DNA reads TGCGCCAGCCTTGAAGCGGGAGTAGACTACGAGCAGTACTTC. Its translation: CASLEAGVDYEQYF.

Only a few counts were recorded for this clone. This chain joins TRBV20-1 and TRBJ2-1; no definite D call. Looked up from germline, CDR1 is DFQATT and CDR2 is SNEGSKA (reference sequence). The CDR3 extends over 10 amino acids. Trimming stripped 6 bases from V and 2 bases from J, with 2 bases between. The CDR3 sequence: CSAAYNEQFF. As DNA, the CDR3 is TGCAGTGCCGCCTACAATGAGCAGTTCTTC.